This TCR beta chain was sequenced for a study of CD8+CD57+ T cells in acquired aplastic anemia. General study results and limits: A set of roughly 27 CD8+ CDR3 sequences was shared between patients and controls, and these sequences appeared highly expressed in patients.

The patients chosen for sequencing had shown expansion of CD8+CD57+ cells (detected by flow cytometry). No therapy had been given to the patients at the time of blood sampling. TCR beta VDJ and CDR3 were profiled, and genomic DNA was the template. A single record per CDR3 protein comes from TCRdb applying MiXCR to the reads. The table shows around 500,000 distinct CDR3 sequences, with around 30% occurring only once. With regard to this clonotype: The target antigen is unknown.

The CDR3 runs to 16 residues. With V trimmed by 0 bases and J by 0 bases, 5 bases remained unmatched. Germline V lookup: CDR1 SGHRS, CDR2 YFSETQ. Sample: sorted CD4+, CD8+, or CD8+CD57+ T cells (not recorded which) from PBMCs. The chain joins TRBV5-1 to TRBJ2-7; 8 nucleotides line up with TRBD2. The TCR originated in a human donor with aplastic anemia. The CDR3 loop is CASSLGRAGDSYEQYF. The DNA of the CDR3 is TGCGCCAGCAGCTTGGGCCGAGCGGGGGACTCCTACGAGCAGTACTTC.